This T cell receptor beta chain was identified in a study of cytomegalovirus exposure and HLA in healthy donors. Vbeta (60) and Jbeta (13) primers were used in the PCR. Only in-frame clones appear in the TCRdb table, and some are missing; sequencing was by immunoSEQ multiplex PCR. The table shows about 150,000 clones, with around 9.6% occurring only once. This CDR3 is 15 amino acids long. V dropped 4 bases and J dropped 1 base, with 14 bases sitting between them. CDR1 and CDR2 (germline): SGHNT, YYREEE (reference sequence). A word on this clone: Its antigen is not known.

Study results and caveats: Among immune exposure information, only CMV serostatus was available. It was reported that TCR beta sequences correctly inferred the HLA-A and HLA-B alleles for most subjects. Indistinguishable V segments, including TRBV6-2 and TRBV6-3, were excluded.

Material: PBMCs. This receptor was identified in a male donor in good health and CMV-seronegative. This chain joins TRBV5-4 and TRBJ1-1, with D uncertain. This chain's CDR3 is CASSPYPGRNTEAFF. The CDR3 DNA reads TGTGCCAGCAGCCCGTACCCGGGTAGGAACACTGAAGCTTTCTTT.